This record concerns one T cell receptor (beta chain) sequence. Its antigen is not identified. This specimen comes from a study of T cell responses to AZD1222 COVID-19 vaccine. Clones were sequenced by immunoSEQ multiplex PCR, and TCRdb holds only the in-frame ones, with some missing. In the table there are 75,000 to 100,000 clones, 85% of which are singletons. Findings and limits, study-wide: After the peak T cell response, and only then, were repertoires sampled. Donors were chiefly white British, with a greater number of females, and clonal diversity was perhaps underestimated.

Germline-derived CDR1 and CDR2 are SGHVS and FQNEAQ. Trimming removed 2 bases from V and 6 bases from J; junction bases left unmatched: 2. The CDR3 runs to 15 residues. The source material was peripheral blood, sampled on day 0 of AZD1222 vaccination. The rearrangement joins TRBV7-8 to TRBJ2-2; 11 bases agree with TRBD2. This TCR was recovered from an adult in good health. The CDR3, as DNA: TGTGCCAGCAGCTTAATTAGCGGGGGGGCCGGGGAGCTGTTTTTT. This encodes CASSLISGGAGELFF.